A single sample gave rise to the 30 T cell receptor beta chains below, sequenced in a study of CD8+ T cells in alopecia areata. Treatment specified: oral pan-JAK inhibitor, 5-10 mg twice daily. TCR sequencing used cDNA made by reverse transcription of extracted RNA. Profiling relied on immunoSEQ multiplex PCR, and the TCRdb table lists in-frame clones only, not all of them. The table lists roughly 120,000 clones, about 50% of them singletons, with about 0.5% in the top ten. The material sequenced was CD4+ T cells sorted from blood, taken at week 4, from a patient treated with tofacitinib. The origin of the receptors is a human donor with alopecia areata.

The chain employs TRBV4-1 and TRBJ2-1; TRBD2 matches 10 bases. The CDR3 totals 15 residues. J lost 7 bases, V lost 3 bases, and 6 bases had no gene match. CDR1 is MGHRA, CDR2 YSYEKL, per germline. CDR3 in amino acids: CASSHLLLAGNEQFF. CDR3 in DNA: TGCGCCAGCAGCCACCTTTTACTAGCGGGGAATGAGCAGTTCTTC.

V and J are TRBV6-6 and TRBJ1-5; 8 bases line up with TRBD1. The CDR3 covers 15 residues. V lost 5 bases to trimming and J lost 4 bases; unmatched junction nucleotides: 7. The germline V gene has CDR1 MNHNY and CDR2 SVGAGI (reference sequence). The CDR3 DNA reads TGTGCCAGCAGTAAACGGACAGGGTCGAATCAGCCCCAGCATTTT. Protein product: CASSKRTGSNQPQHF.

This clone was recorded only once. The V gene is TRBV30, the J gene TRBJ2-1; a weak D match, TRBD1 (5 bases). The ends were cut back, 2 bases at V and 2 bases at J, with 7 bases in the middle. The CDR3 has 13 residues. The germline CDR1 and CDR2 sequences are GTSNPN and SVGIG (reference sequence). Here the CDR3 reads CAWSIGAYNEQFF. The DNA of the CDR3 is TGTGCCTGGAGTATAGGGGCCTACAATGAGCAGTTCTTC.

This chain uses TRBV2 with TRBJ1-1, with TRBD1 identical over 7 bases. Germline CDR1 reads SNHLY; CDR2 reads FYNNEI. This CDR3 region has 14 residues. V was clipped by 6 bases and J by 0 bases; unmatched bases: 4. CDR3 DNA sequence: TGTGCCAGCAGAGGACAGGCCCTGAACACTGAAGCTTTCTTT. Translating it yields CASRGQALNTEAFF.

This clone came up many times. This chain joins TRBV5-4 and TRBJ2-1, with TRBD2 as a possible D gene (5 bases). With 0 bases removed from V and 3 bases from J, the gap between germline ends came to 10 bases. Germline CDR1 and CDR2: SGHNT and YYREEE (reference sequence). The CDR3 runs 15 residues. The DNA of the CDR3 is TGTGCCAGCAGCTTGGGCGGGCCAGACTACAATGAGCAGTTCTTC. Residues: CASSLGGPDYNEQFF. The full variable domain, completed using reference TRBV5-4 and TRBJ2-1, is ETGVTQSPTHLIKTRGQQVTLRCSSQSGHNTVSWYQQALGQGPQFIFQYYREEENGRGNFPPRFSGLQFPNYSSELNVNALELDDSALYLCASSLGGPDYNEQFFGPGTRLTVL.

The rearrangement uses TRBV30 and TRBJ1-5, with D tentatively TRBD1 (5 bases). The germline V and J ends were trimmed by 3 bases and 6 bases, with 18 bases remaining between them. The CDR3 extends over 15 amino acids. Germline CDR1 GTSNPN, CDR2 SVGIG (reference sequence). CDR3 nucleotide sequence: TGTGCCTGGAGACCTCGGGGAAGGGGCAGTCAGCCCCAGCATTTT. The encoded protein is CAWRPRGRGSQPQHF.

The V and J genes are TRBV6-1 and TRBJ2-7; D uncertain. CDR3 length equals 18 residues. The V end was cut by 0 bases, the J end by 5 bases, with 23 bases between. Per the germline V gene, CDR1 is MNHNS and CDR2 is SASEGT. The CDR3 DNA reads as TGTGCCAGCAGTGAAGCCCGCTTTTATGCGACTGGCGGTCACGAGCAGTACTTC. It encodes CASSEARFYATGGHEQYF.

This sequence joins TRBV7-9 and TRBJ2-7; D not resolved. The CDR3 is 14 residues long. The germline gives CDR1 SEHNR, CDR2 FQNEAQ (reference sequence). V was shortened by 5 bases and J by 2 bases, with 13 bases between the two germline ends. DNA of the CDR3: TGTGCCAGCAGCCCGAGGACGGACGCCTACGAGCAGTACTTC. Protein product: CASSPRTDAYEQYF.

This sequence joins TRBV30 and TRBJ2-3, with 9 nucleotides matching TRBD1. The junction had 7 bases not matched to a gene; V was cut back by 3 bases and J by 0 bases. The CDR3 contains 16 residues. CDR1 and CDR2 from the germline V gene are GTSNPN and SVGIG (reference sequence). The CDR3 sequence: CAWSPGTGYSTDTQYF. CDR3 bases: TGTGCCTGGAGCCCTGGGACAGGGTATAGCACAGATACGCAGTATTTT.

The chain combines TRBV2 with TRBJ2-7; a weak D match, TRBD2 (5 bases). Germline lookup yields CDR1 SNHLY and CDR2 FYNNEI. Deletions cut 7 bases from V and 0 bases from J, with 10 bases between. The CDR3 extends over 13 amino acids. CDR3 sequence reads: CASIRGSSYEQYF. In DNA form, the CDR3 reads TGTGCCAGCATTCGAGGGAGCTCCTACGAGCAGTACTTC.

This clone occurred once. This sequence joins TRBV6-1 and TRBJ2-4, with a tentative D call TRBD1 (5 bases). CDR3 size: 17 residues. Germline V CDR1 and CDR2: MNHNS, SASEGT. V was pared by 2 bases and J by 2 bases, with 16 bases between. CDR3 coding DNA: TGTGCCAGCAGTGAACGGTCGGCAGGGCTGACCAAAAACATTCAGTACTTC. Its protein is CASSERSAGLTKNIQYF.

The sample holds a few counts of this clone. J is TRBJ2-6 and V is TRBV19; 10 bases match TRBD1. The CDR3 covers 15 residues. CDR1 LNHDA and CDR2 SQIVND come from the germline V gene (reference sequence). J gave up 4 bases and V 5 bases, and 2 bases lay outside the gene matches. As DNA, the CDR3 is TGTGCCAGTAGTGGGACAGGGGTCGGGGCCAACGTCCTGACTTTC. Translated, it gives CASSGTGVGANVLTF.

The gene calls are TRBV4-1 and TRBJ1-3, with D maybe TRBD1 (5 bases). CDR3 length equals 18 residues. Germline CDR1 reads MGHRA; CDR2 reads YSYEKL. The V gene lost 4 bases and the J gene lost 0 bases, with 19 bases spanning the gap. CDR3 sequence (DNA): TGCGCCAGCAGCCGGATTTCATTACAGGCGAGCTCTGGAAACACCATATATTTT. Translated, it gives CASSRISLQASSGNTIYF.

This chain joins TRBV7-9 and TRBJ2-5; 10 nucleotides match TRBD1. The V and J ends lost 5 bases and 6 bases, in that order; junction bases with no gene match: 3. CDR3 length equals 13 residues. Looked up from germline, CDR1 is SEHNR and CDR2 is FQNEAQ (reference sequence). CDR3 protein: CASSTTGGQTQYF. CDR3 bases: TGTGCCAGCAGCACGACAGGGGGCCAGACCCAGTACTTC.

J is TRBJ1-2 and V is TRBV29-1; maybe TRBD1 (6 bases). Germline V gene data show CDR1 as SQVTM and CDR2 as ANQGSEA. This CDR3 comprises 14 residues. V was clipped by 3 bases and J by 2 bases, with 13 bases between them. In DNA form, the CDR3 reads TGCAGCGTTGAGTTTATAGGGGGAAACTATGGCTACACCTTC. Amino acids: CSVEFIGGNYGYTF.

J is TRBJ1-1 and V is TRBV2; 9 bases fit TRBD1. Germline V gene data show CDR1 as SNHLY and CDR2 as FYNNEI. V was clipped by 5 bases and J by 6 bases; unmatched bases: 7. The CDR3 totals 14 residues. CDR3 DNA sequence: TGTGCCAGCAGTTTGGACAGGGGTATCGCTGAAGCTTTCTTT. As protein: CASSLDRGIAEAFF.

The V gene is TRBV14, the J gene TRBJ2-2; the D gene is possibly TRBD1 (6 bases). This CDR3 is 17 amino acids long. Germline V gene lookup returns CDR1 SGHDN and CDR2 FVKESK. Trimming took 1 base from V and 2 from J, leaving 14 bases between them. The CDR3 DNA sequence: TGTGCCAGCAGCCAAGCCACCGGGACACAAAACACCGGGGAGCTGTTTTTT. It is translated as CASSQATGTQNTGELFF.

This clone appeared once. V and J are TRBV29-1 and TRBJ1-1, with a possible D match to TRBD1 (6 bases). V lost 5 bases to trimming and J lost 1 base, with 11 bases between them. Germline values: CDR1 SQVTM, CDR2 ANQGSEA. CDR3 size: 13 residues. In DNA form, the CDR3 reads TGCAGCGTTCGCAGGGGAACGAACACTGAAGCTTTCTTT. Amino acid sequence: CSVRRGTNTEAFF. Full variable domain (remainder filled in from reference TRBV29-1 and TRBJ1-1): SAVISQKPSRDICQRGTSLTIQCQVDSQVTMMFWYRQQPGQSLTLIATANQGSEATYESGFVIDKFPISRPNLTFSTLTVSNMSPEDSSIYLCSVRRGTNTEAFFGQGTRLTVV.

The chain recombines TRBV29-1 with TRBJ2-1, with TRBD2 matching 7 bases. The CDR3 is 17 amino acids. Germline CDR1 is SQVTM and CDR2 is ANQGSEA. V shed 6 bases, J shed 9 bases, and the junction held 23 bases outside the gene matches. Here the CDR3 reads CSVVGLLGGVGGSEQFF. The CDR3 coding sequence is TGCAGCGTGGTGGGACTTCTGGGGGGGGTTGGTGGTAGTGAGCAGTTCTTC.

This clone has only one observation. This chain links TRBV6-5 with TRBJ1-2; no clear D gene. The V gene lost 2 bases and the J gene lost 5 bases, with 18 bases spanning the gap. The CDR3 runs to 16 residues. Germline values: CDR1 MNHEY, CDR2 SVGAGI. CDR3 protein: CASSYTSGSSSYGYTF. The CDR3 nucleotides are TGTGCCAGCAGTTACACCTCAGGATCCTCTTCGTATGGCTACACCTTC.

This clone turned up a few times. Here the CDR3 DNA reads TGCAGCGTTGAAGGACAGGGCCACGGCTACACCTTC. This gives the protein CSVEGQGHGYTF. This sequence joins TRBV29-1 and TRBJ1-2; TRBD1 aligns across 7 bases. Germline CDR1 is SQVTM and CDR2 is ANQGSEA. Losses at the gene ends were 1 base for V and 8 bases for J; bases not matched to a gene: 4. The CDR3 runs to 12 residues.

This chain connects TRBV4-1 to TRBJ2-5, with TRBD2 matching over 7 bases. Losses at the gene ends were 0 bases for V and 3 bases for J; bases not matched to a gene: 4. The CDR3 runs 15 residues. The germline CDR1 and CDR2 sequences are MGHRA and YSYEKL. The CDR3 region has the DNA TGCGCCAGCAGCCAAGAGGGTGCGGGGGAAGAGACCCAGTACTTC. Protein product: CASSQEGAGEETQYF.

In this sample, this clone turned up a few times. The V and J genes are TRBV9 and TRBJ1-2; 10 positions agree with TRBD1. The CDR3 runs to 15 residues. The ends lost 2 bases at V and 2 bases at J; junction bases unmatched: 3. Germline CDR1 is SGDLS and CDR2 is YYNGEE. CDR3 nucleotide sequence: TGTGCCAGCAGCGTCGGGACAGGGGTAAACTATGGCTACACCTTC. This sequence encodes CASSVGTGVNYGYTF.

The CDR3 protein is CSVDTGVTQYF. For the CDR3, the DNA is TGCAGCGTTGATACAGGAGTTACCCAGTACTTC. This rearrangement joins TRBV29-1 to TRBJ2-5, with D possibly matching TRBD1 (5 bases). Germline V gene lookup returns CDR1 SQVTM and CDR2 ANQGSEA. This CDR3 has 11 amino acids. V shed 3 bases and J shed 8 bases, with 10 bases lying between them.

Notes on this clone: The sample holds other DNA sequences that translate to the same CDR3. The rearrangement joins TRBV30 to TRBJ1-1, with unresolved D. V dropped 0 bases and J dropped 4 bases, with 6 bases sitting between them. The CDR3 length is 12 residues. Germline V lookup: CDR1 GTSNPN, CDR2 SVGIG (reference sequence). The CDR3 bases are TGTGCCTGGAGTGTCTTGAGCACTGAAGCTTTCTTT. Amino acid sequence: CAWSVLSTEAFF.

The chain recombines TRBV7-2 with TRBJ1-1; TRBD1 matches at 7 bases. CDR1 SGHTA and CDR2 FQGNSA come from the germline V gene. CDR3 length: 15 residues. V shed 1 base, J shed 8 bases, and the junction held 10 bases outside the gene matches. The CDR3, as DNA: TGTGCCAGCAGCTTAGGGCGACAGGGAAGGTCAGAAGCTTTCTTT. It specifies CASSLGRQGRSEAFF.

This chain uses TRBV11-2 with TRBJ2-5, with 7 positions matching TRBD2. The CDR3 runs 11 residues. The V segment lost 6 bases and the J segment 5 bases; nucleotides outside the gene matches: 0. In germline, CDR1 is SGHAT, CDR2 FQNNGV. The CDR3 region is CASRGGETQYF. The CDR3 DNA reads TGTGCCAGCAGGGGAGGGGAGACCCAGTACTTC.

This clone has only a few counts. The chain recombines TRBV29-1 with TRBJ2-7; 7 bases align to TRBD1. The V and J ends lost 6 bases and 3 bases, in that order; junction bases with no gene match: 11. The V gene's germline CDR1 is SQVTM and CDR2 ANQGSEA. The CDR3 loop spans 14 amino acids. Here the CDR3 reads CSVARTGIDYEQYF. CDR3 sequence (DNA): TGCAGCGTCGCCCGGACAGGAATAGACTACGAGCAGTACTTC.

DNA for the CDR3: TGTGCCTGGGGGGTCGAAGGGCTCGAGCAGTACTTC. This sequence encodes CAWGVEGLEQYF. The chain links TRBV30 to TRBJ2-7; D remains unclear. CDR3 size: 12 residues. Germline values: CDR1 GTSNPN, CDR2 SVGIG (reference sequence). Trimming took off 5 bases at V and 6 bases at J, with 14 bases between the two ends.

The genes are TRBV19 and TRBJ2-5; D unresolved. The CDR3 is made up of 13 amino acids. Germline V gives CDR1 LNHDA, CDR2 SQIVND (reference sequence). V was cut by 5 bases and J by 2 bases, with 9 bases left in between. Here the CDR3 DNA reads TGTGCCAGTAGTGATACTCCTCAAGAGACCCAGTACTTC. As protein: CASSDTPQETQYF.